The 29 T cell receptor beta chains reported below all come from one sample, sequenced in a study of cytomegalovirus exposure and HLA in healthy donors. This PCR relied on a set of 60 Vbeta primers and 13 Jbeta primers. Clones were read by immunoSEQ multiplex PCR, and TCRdb kept only the in-frame ones, dropping some. The data show roughly 230,000 clones, about 90% seen once. What was sequenced was PBMCs. The receptors stem from a girl aged 2 to 9 in good health and CMV-seronegative.

V is TRBV7-9 and J is TRBJ2-1; 8 bases map to TRBD2. The trim removed 5 bases at V and 5 bases at J, leaving 5 bases unmatched. Germline CDR1 reads SEHNR; CDR2 reads FQNEAQ (reference sequence). This CDR3 spans 14 amino acids. The CDR3 region has the DNA TGTGCCAGCAGCAAGCGGGAGACGAACAATGAGCAGTTCTTC. Amino acid sequence: CASSKRETNNEQFF.

The chain has TRBV7-2 and TRBJ2-1, with 9 bases matching TRBD1. There are 14 residues in the CDR3. Losses at the gene ends were 0 bases for V and 10 bases for J; bases not matched to a gene: 4. Looked up from germline, CDR1 is SGHTA and CDR2 is FQGNSA. The chain's CDR3 is CASSLATGGREQFF. The CDR3 DNA follows: TGTGCCAGCAGCTTAGCTACAGGGGGCCGGGAGCAGTTCTTC.

This chain joins TRBV5-1 and TRBJ2-2; 11 bases match TRBD2. The V gene end was trimmed by 2 bases and the J gene end by 1 base; junction bases not matched to a gene: 4. Germline V gene sequence: CDR1 SGHRS, CDR2 YFSETQ. The CDR3 length is 17 residues. The CDR3 here is CASSFGLAGLNTGELFF. DNA for the CDR3: TGCGCCAGCAGCTTCGGACTAGCGGGTTTGAACACCGGGGAGCTGTTTTTT.

This clone was detected only once. At one boundary the junction diverges from the germline segment, which might be a read error. This chain joins TRBV4-1 and TRBJ2-1; TRBD2 agrees at 13 bases. The CDR3 runs to 16 residues. Germline V gene lookup returns CDR1 MGHRA and CDR2 YSYEKL. CDR3 coding DNA: TGCGCCAGCAGTCAAGGAGGACTAGCGGGAGAAGATGAGCAGTTCTTC. Its translation: CASSQGGLAGEDEQFF.

The V call is TRBV7-9, the J call TRBJ2-3, with a tentative D call TRBD1 (6 bases). CDR1 and CDR2 from the germline V gene are SEHNR and FQNEAQ (reference sequence). V was pared by 6 bases and J by 0 bases, with 10 bases between. The CDR3 extends over 14 amino acids. CDR3 region: CASRPDSSTDTQYF. The CDR3 coding sequence is TGTGCCAGCAGACCGGACAGCAGCACAGATACGCAGTATTTT.

The rearrangement uses TRBV5-5 and TRBJ2-5; 7 nucleotides agree with TRBD1. J was trimmed by 1 base and V by 3 bases; bases with no gene match: 9. The CDR3 is 16 amino acids. Germline lookup yields CDR1 SGHKS and CDR2 YYEKEE (reference sequence). The CDR3 DNA sequence: TGTGCCAGCAGCTCCCTCGGGACAGAGCCCCAAGAGACCCAGTACTTC. It is translated as CASSSLGTEPQETQYF.

This chain connects TRBV5-1 to TRBJ1-1; weak D call: TRBD1 (5 bases). V was cut by 0 bases and J by 0 bases, with 18 bases left in between. This CDR3 has 18 amino acids. Germline loops: CDR1 SGHRS, CDR2 YFSETQ. The CDR3 region is CASSLVVGTATMNTEAFF. CDR3 nucleotide sequence: TGCGCCAGCAGCTTGGTTGTGGGGACTGCGACTATGAACACTGAAGCTTTCTTT.

The gene calls are TRBV7-3 and TRBJ2-7; 8 nucleotides align to TRBD2. Germline V gene lookup returns CDR1 SGHTA and CDR2 FQGTGA. The J segment lost 8 bases and the V segment lost 5 bases, leaving 11 bases of the junction unmatched. The CDR3 is 14 residues long. Here the CDR3 DNA reads TGTGCCAGCAGCGACACTAGCGGTCTACGACAGCAGTACTTC. Translation gives CASSDTSGLRQQYF.

CDR3 residues: CASSPRGHTEAFF. CDR3 DNA sequence: TGCGCCAGCAGCCCCAGGGGGCACACTGAAGCTTTCTTT. This chain uses TRBV10-2 with TRBJ1-1; 8 nucleotides line up with TRBD1. The V and J ends lost 6 bases and 3 bases, in that order; junction bases with no gene match: 3. Germline V lookup: CDR1 WSHSY, CDR2 SAAADI. This CDR3 has 13 amino acids.

The rearrangement joins TRBV5-1 to TRBJ2-7, with 7 bases identical to TRBD1. CDR3 length equals 14 residues. J lost 7 bases, V lost 2 bases, and 9 bases had no gene match. From germline, CDR1 is SGHRS and CDR2 YFSETQ. The CDR3 DNA sequence: TGCGCCAGCAGCTTAACATTGACAGGGCAAGAGCAGTACTTC. Its protein product is CASSLTLTGQEQYF.

The chain employs TRBV27 and TRBJ2-7; no clear D. The CDR3 spans 11 residues. Germline CDR1 and CDR2: MNHEY and SMNVEV (reference sequence). Between the trimmed V and J ends, which lost 5 bases and 7 bases, there was a span of 9 bases. CDR3 residues: CASSDSGEQYF. The CDR3 DNA reads TGTGCCAGCAGTGATTCCGGTGAGCAGTACTTC.

The gene calls are TRBV6-6 and TRBJ2-5, with TRBD2 as a possible D gene (6 bases). Gene TRBJ2-7 matches the end of the DNA better, so the J call may be wrong. This CDR3 comprises 12 residues. Looked up from germline, CDR1 is MNHNY and CDR2 is SVGAGI (reference sequence). The DNA for the CDR3 is TGTGCCACCTCGGAGGGGAAGGGCGAGCAGTACTTC. This sequence encodes CATSEGKGEQYF.

This chain joins TRBV7-6 and TRBJ2-3; 10 bases agree with TRBD2. V was pared by 5 bases and J by 1 base, with 3 bases of the junction left unmatched. This CDR3 is 15 amino acids long. Germline V gene data show CDR1 as SGHVS and CDR2 as FNYEAQ. CDR3 bases: TGTGCCAGCAGCCTTCTAGCGGGGGGCACAGATACGCAGTATTTT. Amino acid sequence: CASSLLAGGTDTQYF.

J is TRBJ2-7 and V is TRBV27; D might be TRBD2 (7 bases). The CDR3 has 14 residues. With 3 bases removed from V and 5 bases from J, the gap between germline ends came to 14 bases. The germline CDR1 and CDR2 sequences are MNHEY and SMNVEV (reference sequence). CDR3 sequence: CASSLGGGGDEQYF. The CDR3 DNA reads TGTGCCAGCAGTTTGGGAGGGGGGGGTGACGAGCAGTACTTC.

This clone was seen a handful of times. The chain uses TRBV6-5 and TRBJ1-6, with 7 bases that match TRBD1. This CDR3 comprises 16 residues. Germline CDR1 reads MNHEY; CDR2 reads SVGAGI. Trimming cost V 2 bases and J 4 bases; bases outside gene matches: 5. The CDR3 sequence is CASSYTQGRYNSPLHF. The CDR3 nucleotides read TGTGCCAGCAGTTACACACAGGGGAGGTATAATTCACCCCTCCACTTT.

This clone was seen just once. The V call is TRBV5-4, the J call TRBJ2-7; TRBD1 agrees at 7 bases. With V trimmed by 2 bases and J by 5 bases, 4 bases remained unmatched. Per germline, CDR1 SGHNT and CDR2 YYREEE (reference sequence). This CDR3 region has 13 residues. The CDR3 DNA follows: TGTGCCAGCAGCTTACAGGGGTTCGACGAGCAGTACTTC. This codes for CASSLQGFDEQYF.

V is TRBV7-6 and J is TRBJ2-7; D remains unclear. The germline V gene has CDR1 SGHVS and CDR2 FNYEAQ. This CDR3 has 12 residues. Trimming pared 4 bases from V and 5 bases from J, leaving 9 bases between. The CDR3 nucleotides are TGTGCCAGCAGCTCCACTAAGGACGAGCAGTACTTC. Translated, it gives CASSSTKDEQYF.

The genes are TRBV4-2 and TRBJ2-1, with TRBD1 matching 7 bases. This CDR3 is 16 amino acids long. Germline-derived CDR1 and CDR2 are LGHNA and YNFKEQ. Trimming removed 1 base from V and 2 bases from J; junction bases left unmatched: 5. The CDR3 bases are TGTGCCAGCAGCCAAGCCTCCGGGACAGCCTACAATGAGCAGTTCTTC. Encoded protein: CASSQASGTAYNEQFF.

Note on this clone: At one end the junction does not follow the germline gene, possibly because of a read error. The chain joins TRBV7-9 to TRBJ1-2; TRBD1 matches at 7 bases. The CDR3 has 12 amino acids. CDR1 and CDR2 from the germline V gene are SEHNR and FQNEAQ (reference sequence). CDR3 protein: CSSSFIRTGDTF. CDR3 in DNA: TGTTCCAGCAGCTTCATCCGCACAGGGGACACCTTC.

The chain recombines TRBV2 with TRBJ1-2; D perhaps matches TRBD1 (5 bases). The CDR3 runs to 12 residues. CDR1 is SNHLY, CDR2 FYNNEI, per germline. Trimming took 9 bases from V and 4 from J, leaving 12 bases between them. CDR3: CASTQESYGYTF. The CDR3, as DNA: TGTGCCAGTACACAGGAAAGCTATGGCTACACCTTC.

This clone has a single count. This chain links TRBV5-8 with TRBJ1-5; D is possibly TRBD1 (5 bases). The CDR3 has 15 amino acids. V dropped 3 bases and J dropped 7 bases, with 17 bases sitting between them. Germline V gene lookup returns CDR1 SGHTS and CDR2 YDEGEE. Written as DNA, the CDR3 is TGTGCCAGCAGCTGGGGACCGGGGGGGACGCAGCCCCAGCATTTT. Amino acids: CASSWGPGGTQPQHF.

The chain combines TRBV7-9 with TRBJ2-3; D is possibly TRBD2 (7 bases). The germline V gene has CDR1 SEHNR and CDR2 FQNEAQ (reference sequence). V was shortened by 2 bases and J by 6 bases, with 18 bases between the two germline ends. The CDR3 extends over 16 amino acids. The CDR3 loop is CASSLIGGGSMDTQYF. The DNA for the CDR3 is TGTGCCAGCAGCTTAATCGGCGGGGGCTCCATGGATACGCAGTATTTT.

On this clone itself: The CDR3 ends on some other residue instead of the conserved phenylalanine or tryptophan, so this is likely a read error. The chain has TRBV2 and TRBJ1-2; D gene ambiguous. The CDR3 is 13 residues long. Trimming pared 2 bases from V and 0 bases from J, leaving 4 bases between. Germline values: CDR1 SNHLY, CDR2 FYNNEI. CDR3 sequence: CASSETSNYGYTL. The CDR3 coding sequence is TGTGCCAGCAGTGAAACCTCTAACTATGGCTACACCCTC.

The chain is built from TRBV11-2 and TRBJ1-6, with D possibly matching TRBD1 (5 bases). From germline, CDR1 is SGHAT and CDR2 FQNNGV. The CDR3 contains 14 residues. Deletions cut 2 bases from V and 7 bases from J, with 9 bases between. CDR3 nucleotides: TGTGCCAGCAGCTTACAGGGCCCAAATTCACCCCTCCACTTT. Translation: CASSLQGPNSPLHF. The full variable domain, rest sourced from reference TRBV11-2 and TRBJ1-6, is EAGVAQSPRYKIIEKRQSVAFWCNPISGHATLYWYQQILGQGPKLLIQFQNNGVVDDSQLPKDRFSAERLKGVDSTLKIQPAKLEDSAVYLCASSLQGPNSPLHFGNGTRLTVT.

The chain recombines TRBV4-2 with TRBJ2-2; D may be TRBD2 (5 bases). The germline CDR1 and CDR2 sequences are LGHNA and YNFKEQ. The ends were cut back, 4 bases at V and 0 bases at J, with 15 bases in the middle. CDR3 length: 17 amino acids. The DNA of the CDR3 is TGTGCCAGCAGCCTCGGAACGGGATTTACGAACACCGGGGAGCTGTTTTTT. It encodes CASSLGTGFTNTGELFF.

This clone has only one observation. The chain employs TRBV9 and TRBJ2-5; 10 bases align to TRBD2. After removal of 1 base from V and 4 bases from J, the junction contained 10 bases not matched to a gene. Germline CDR1 is SGDLS and CDR2 is YYNGEE. This CDR3 has 17 residues. The CDR3 here is CASSVWGTSVSPETQYF. CDR3 nucleotide sequence: TGTGCCAGCAGCGTATGGGGGACTAGCGTTAGCCCAGAGACCCAGTACTTC.

The genes are TRBV9 and TRBJ1-1; TRBD1 agrees at 7 bases. CDR3 size: 12 residues. Germline CDR1 reads SGDLS; CDR2 reads YYNGEE. The junction had 1 base not matched to a gene; V was cut back by 5 bases and J by 3 bases. DNA of the CDR3: TGTGCCAGCAGTACAGGGGACACTGAAGCTTTCTTT. Translated, it gives CASSTGDTEAFF.

The V gene is TRBV5-6, the J gene TRBJ1-1; a possible D gene is TRBD1 (5 bases). There are 15 residues in the CDR3. CDR1 and CDR2 from the germline V gene are SGHDT and YYEEEE. V gave up 0 bases and J gave up 6 bases, with 15 bases separating them. The CDR3 bases are TGTGCCAGCAGCTTGGGGCCGGGGGGTTGGGCTGAAGCTTTCTTT. Translating gives CASSLGPGGWAEAFF.

The chain is built from TRBV11-2 and TRBJ2-5; possibly TRBD2 for D (6 bases). CDR3 size: 15 residues. Trimming took off 0 bases at V and 9 bases at J, with 17 bases between the two ends. Germline CDR1 is SGHAT and CDR2 is FQNNGV. CDR3 sequence reads: CASSLEITSIGAQYF. For the CDR3, the DNA is TGTGCCAGCAGCTTAGAAATAACTAGCATCGGGGCCCAGTACTTC.